This TCR beta chain was sequenced in a study of blood T cell repertoires in COVID-19. Study context: The origin of the acute and convalescent COVID-19 samples was the United States, Italy and Spain. PBMCs, B-cell-depleted T cells, or T cells provided the cDNA or gDNA that made up the material.

Per the study methods: Amplification with reference gene primers provided the estimates of nucleated cell counts. Produced via immunoSEQ multiplex PCR; TCRdb's table is partial and in-frame only. The V and J calls and clone size were taken over from that table, and D and trimming were inferred from the DNA. The repertoire consists of approximately 100,000 clones, with 91% occurring once and the leading ten covering about 18%. Trimming removed 0 bases at V and 10 bases at J, with 14 bases between. CDR3 length equals 15 residues. CDR1 SGDLS and CDR2 YYNGEE come from the germline V gene. The chain joins TRBV9 to TRBJ1-6; no reliable D call. The sequence derives from a man between 45 and 60 years old with acute or convalescent COVID-19. Sequencing used peripheral blood. CDR3 nucleotide sequence: TGTGCCAGCAGCGTAGTCGGGGATCCAGGATCACCCCTCCACTTT. Its translation is CASSVVGDPGSPLHF. Drawing the rest from reference TRBV9 and TRBJ1-6, the complete variable domain is DSGVTQTPKHLITATGQRVTLRCSPRSGDLSVYWYQQSLDQGLQFLIQYYNGEERAKGNILERFSAQQFPDLHSELNLSSLELGDSALYFCASSVVGDPGSPLHFGNGTRLTVT.